The clone carrying this T cell receptor beta chain appeared a single time. The data derive from a study of blood T cell repertoires in COVID-19. Turning to the study itself: From T cells, B-cell-depleted T cells, or PBMCs came the material, which was cDNA or gDNA.

Data came from immunoSEQ multiplex PCR; TCRdb stores just in-frame clones and leaves some out. The sample lists some 200,000 clones, roughly four fifths occurring once. The study assigned cohorts using participant-reported clinical history. Cohort 3 recovery required two negative PCRs, clearance, or symptom resolution. The CDR3 length is 15 residues. V gave up 2 bases and J gave up 5 bases; unmatched junction bases: 4. The germline V gene has CDR1 SGHTA and CDR2 FQGTGA. The clonotype originates from a man aged 40-50 years who had recovered from COVID-19. The chain joins TRBV7-3 to TRBJ2-2; 8 nucleotides align to TRBD1. Sequencing was performed on PBMCs or T cells enriched from blood (not recorded which). This chain's CDR3 is CASSLATGGTGELFF. The CDR3 DNA reads as TGTGCCAGCAGCTTAGCAACAGGGGGTACCGGGGAGCTGTTTTTT.